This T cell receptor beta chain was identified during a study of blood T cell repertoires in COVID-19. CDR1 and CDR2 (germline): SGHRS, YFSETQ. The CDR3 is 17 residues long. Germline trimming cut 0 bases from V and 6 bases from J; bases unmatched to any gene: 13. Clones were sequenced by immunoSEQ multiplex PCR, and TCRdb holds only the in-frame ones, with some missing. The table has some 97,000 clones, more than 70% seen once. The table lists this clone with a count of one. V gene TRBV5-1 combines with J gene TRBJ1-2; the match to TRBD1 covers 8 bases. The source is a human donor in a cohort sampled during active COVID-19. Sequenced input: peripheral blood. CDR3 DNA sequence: TGCGCCAGCAGCTTGGCCTTTACAGGGGGGTTATACAATGGCTACACCTTC. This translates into CASSLAFTGGLYNGYTF.